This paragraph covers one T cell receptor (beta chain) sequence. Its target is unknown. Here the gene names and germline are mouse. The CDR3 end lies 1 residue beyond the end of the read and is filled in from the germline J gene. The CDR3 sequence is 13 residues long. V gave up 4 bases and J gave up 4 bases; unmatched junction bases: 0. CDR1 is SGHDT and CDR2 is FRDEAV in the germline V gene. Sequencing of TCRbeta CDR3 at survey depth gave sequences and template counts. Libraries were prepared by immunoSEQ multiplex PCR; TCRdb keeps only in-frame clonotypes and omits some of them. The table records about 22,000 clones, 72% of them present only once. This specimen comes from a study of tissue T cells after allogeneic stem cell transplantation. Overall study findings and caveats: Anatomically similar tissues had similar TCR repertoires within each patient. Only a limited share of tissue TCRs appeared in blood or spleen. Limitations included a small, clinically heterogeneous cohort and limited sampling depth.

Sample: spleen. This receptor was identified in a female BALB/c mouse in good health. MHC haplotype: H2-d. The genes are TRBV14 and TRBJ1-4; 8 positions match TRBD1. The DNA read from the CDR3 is TGTGCCAGCAGTGGGACAGGCAACGAAAGATTATTT. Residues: CASSGTGNERLF. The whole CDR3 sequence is CASSGTGNERLFF.